The next 8 T cell receptor beta chains were all read from a single sample in a study of blood T cell repertoires in COVID-19. The data were produced by immunoSEQ multiplex PCR, yet TCRdb's version contains in-frame clones alone and is incomplete. The data show 200,000 to 250,000 clones, about 90% seen once. Input material: PBMCs or T cells enriched from blood (not recorded which). Source of these receptors: a man aged 30 to 45 who had recovered from COVID-19.

V gene TRBV5-1 combines with J gene TRBJ2-6, with D possibly matching TRBD1 (6 bases). Germline CDR1 and CDR2: SGHRS and YFSETQ. Trimming took off 0 bases at V and 0 bases at J, with 16 bases between the two ends. This CDR3 is 19 amino acids long. The CDR3: CASSLGGPGHISGANVLTF. The CDR3 region has the DNA TGCGCCAGCAGCTTGGGGGGACCGGGACATATCTCTGGGGCCAACGTCCTGACTTTC.

This clone was detected once. The V and J genes are TRBV5-1 and TRBJ1-6, with D tentatively TRBD1 (6 bases). The CDR3 spans 15 residues. The germline V gene has CDR1 SGHRS and CDR2 YFSETQ. V was clipped by 4 bases and J by 6 bases, with 14 bases between them. The CDR3 region is CASSEQGWGNSPLHF. The CDR3 coding sequence is TGCGCCAGCAGCGAACAGGGATGGGGTAATTCACCCCTCCACTTT. The whole variable domain, filled in from reference TRBV5-1 and TRBJ1-6, reads KAGVTQTPRYLIKTRGQQVTLSCSPISGHRSVSWYQQTPGQGLQFLFEYFSETQRNKGNFPGRFSGRQFSNSRSEMNVSTLELGDSALYLCASSEQGWGNSPLHFGNGTRLTVT.

The chain is built from TRBV2 and TRBJ2-5; 11 bases agree with TRBD2. J gave up 4 bases and V 1 base, and 8 bases lay outside the gene matches. This CDR3 is built from 17 residues. Germline-derived CDR1 and CDR2 are SNHLY and FYNNEI. CDR3 DNA: TGTGCCAGCAGTGAAGTTAGCGGGGGGGCGGGTCGAGAGACCCAGTACTTC. The encoded protein is CASSEVSGGAGRETQYF.

The gene calls are TRBV7-2 and TRBJ2-4; 8 bases are shared with TRBD2. V trimming: 8 bases; J trimming: 4 bases; junction bases outside the gene matches: 7. Germline lookup yields CDR1 SGHTA and CDR2 FQGNSA. This CDR3 is 14 amino acids long. The CDR3 DNA sequence: TGTGCCAGCGGCCTAAGCGGGGGAAAAAACATTCAGTACTTC. It yields the protein CASGLSGGKNIQYF.

DNA of the CDR3: TGTGCCAGCGCCGCGGGGACTAGCGGATCCTACGAGCAGTACTTC. Amino acid sequence: CASAAGTSGSYEQYF. This chain connects TRBV28 to TRBJ2-7; TRBD2 agrees at 11 bases. V was pared by 8 bases and J by 1 base, with 7 bases of the junction left unmatched. CDR3 length: 15 amino acids. Germline CDR1 reads MDHEN; CDR2 reads SYDVKM.

The V gene is TRBV12-3 or TRBV12-4, the J gene TRBJ1-2, with TRBD1 matching 7 bases. CDR3 length: 13 residues. Losses at the gene ends were 4 bases for V and 4 bases for J; bases not matched to a gene: 3. The CDR3 region has the DNA TGTGCCAGCAGTTCGGACAGGTCCTATGGCTACACCTTC. This encodes CASSSDRSYGYTF.

A few counts support this clone. The genes are TRBV19 and TRBJ1-1; no firm D call. The germline V and J ends were trimmed by 5 bases and 9 bases, with 16 bases remaining between them. The germline V gene has CDR1 LNHDA and CDR2 SQIVND (reference sequence). The CDR3 runs 13 residues. CDR3 in DNA: TGTGCCAGTAGTTTGACGGGAACCCTGAAAGCTTTCTTT. It codes for CASSLTGTLKAFF. The entire variable domain, with the rest obtained from reference TRBV19 and TRBJ1-1, is as follows: DGGITQSPKYLFRKEGQNVTLSCEQNLNHDAMYWYRQDPGQGLRLIYYSQIVNDFQKGDIAEGYSVSREKKESFPLTVTSAQKNPTAFYLCASSLTGTLKAFFGQGTRLTVV.

The CDR3: CAWSIRGVTEAFF. The CDR3 coding sequence is TGTGCCTGGAGTATCAGGGGGGTCACTGAAGCTTTCTTT. The chain couples TRBV30 to TRBJ1-1; 7 bases are shared with TRBD1. From germline, CDR1 is GTSNPN and CDR2 SVGIG (reference sequence). V shed 2 bases and J 4 bases; nucleotides not matched to a gene: 4. The CDR3 runs 13 residues.